The following is a TCR beta chain sequence with its context. The target antigen is unknown. The sample belongs to a study of blood T cells in healthy people across ages. This CDR3 is built from 17 residues. Germline-derived CDR1 and CDR2 are SGHAT and FQDESV (reference sequence). Overall study findings and caveats: The recorded TCR beta diversity per million T cells decreased in a roughly linear manner with age.

For the second PCR, which ran for about 6 to 11 cycles, a sample-barcoded 5' primer and a J-beta primer mix were used. MiXCR was run by TCRdb on the 5' RACE reads, yielding one entry per CDR3 protein. The profile shows 540,000 or so distinct CDR3 sequences, about 25% of them singletons. These same data were also listed under a study on T cells of mothers and their children. As that report states: Six or seven children, together with their three healthy Caucasian mothers, made up the donors. Related mother-child pairs showed slightly, non-significantly higher overlap than unrelated pairs.

V and J are TRBV11-1 and TRBJ2-5; 7 bases line up with TRBD2. The J call is doubtful: the DNA matches TRBJ2-1 better. Sequenced input: blood. The TCR sequence derives from a boy between 10 and 17 years old in good health. For the CDR3, the DNA is TGTGCCAGCAGCCCGGGGGGAGCAGGAACCACAATTGGTGAGCAGTTCTTC. It codes for CASSPGGAGTTIGEQFF.